This T cell receptor (beta chain) was observed in a study of T cell repertoires in cytomegalovirus infection. Across the study: Carrying CMV and the relevant HLA type showed in public TCR beta signatures. Findings of the study overall: Carriage of CMV together with the relevant HLA was identifiable through cumulative public TCR beta family frequency. Dominating the ex vivo response were TCR beta clonotypes that were CMV-specific and HLA-C-restricted.

TCRdb reprocessed the reads with MiXCR, giving one entry per CDR3 protein. Altogether 200,000 to 300,000 distinct CDR3 sequences are present, around 13% being singletons, with the ten largest covering around 9%. The CDR3 has 15 amino acids. V lost 6 bases, J lost 0 bases, and 4 bases stayed unmatched. In germline, CDR1 is SGHTA, CDR2 FQGNSA. This clonotype was seen many times. Antigen: not known. The V call is TRBV7-2, the J call TRBJ2-1; 8 nucleotides align to TRBD2. What was sequenced was PBMCs. The sequence was collected from a human donor in good health (CMV status not recorded). Some clones in this sample may be carry-over from other donors' samples. DNA of the CDR3: TGTGCCAGCAGATCCAGCGGGAGCTCCTACAATGAGCAGTTCTTC. Its translation is CASRSSGSSYNEQFF.